These 30 T cell receptor beta chains share one sample of origin, sequenced in a study of T cell repertoires in cytomegalovirus infection. TCRdb re-called the reads with MiXCR, one entry per CDR3 protein. The sample comprises 650,000 to 900,000 distinct CDR3 sequences, approximately 29% of which are singletons, and under 15% rests with the top ten. These receptors' targets are unknown. The starting material was cultured CD8+ T cells from PBMCs, obtained from culture after CMV antigen stimulation. These receptors came from a human donor in good health (CMV status not recorded). Some clones in this sample may be carry-over from other donors' samples.

This chain joins TRBV2 and TRBJ2-5, with D possibly being TRBD1 (5 bases). The CDR3 sequence is 16 residues long. V lost 3 bases and J 5 bases, leaving 19 bases between the germline ends. Germline V gene sequence: CDR1 SNHLY, CDR2 FYNNEI. The CDR3 loop is CASSEPDRPTEETQYF. The CDR3 region has the DNA TGTGCCAGCAGTGAGCCTGACAGACCCACCGAGGAGACCCAGTACTTC.

The chain is built from TRBV7-2 and TRBJ1-2; D possibly corresponds to TRBD1 (6 bases). V shed 1 base and J shed 7 bases, with 13 bases lying between them. CDR1 is SGHTA, CDR2 FQGNSA, per germline. CDR3 size: 14 residues. CDR3 sequence reads: CASSLGGRGGGYTF. CDR3 in DNA: TGTGCCAGCAGCTTAGGGGGCAGGGGAGGTGGCTACACCTTC.

This clonotype was detected only a few times. J is TRBJ1-2 and V is TRBV6-1, with 7 bases aligning to TRBD1. CDR3 length: 15 amino acids. The germline V gene encodes CDR1 MNHNS and CDR2 SASEGT. Trimming took 7 bases from V and 6 from J; bases not matched to a gene: 14. The DNA for the CDR3 is TGTGCCAGCACCCCGGGGTACAGGGGAAAGGATGGCTACACCTTC. It translates to CASTPGYRGKDGYTF.

This clonotype appeared a few times. Sequence at one end of the junction differs from germline and may be a read error. The chain links TRBV6-6 to TRBJ2-3; unclear D gene. The CDR3 length is 10 residues. Germline V gene data show CDR1 as MNHNY and CDR2 as SVGAGI (reference sequence). Here the CDR3 DNA reads TGTGCCAGCCGGTCAGATACGCATTATTTT. Amino acid sequence: CASRSDTHYF.

This chain joins TRBV4-1 and TRBJ1-4, with D hard to call. Germline values: CDR1 MGHRA, CDR2 YSYEKL. The germline V and J ends were trimmed by 2 bases and 7 bases, with 5 bases remaining between them. The CDR3 has 12 amino acids. Here the CDR3 DNA reads TGCGCCAGCAGCCAAATGGGTGAAAAACTGTTTTTT. This encodes CASSQMGEKLFF.

The chain carries TRBV5-6 and TRBJ2-7; TRBD2 aligns across 7 bases. Losses at the gene ends were 0 bases for V and 6 bases for J; bases not matched to a gene: 9. From germline, CDR1 is SGHDT and CDR2 YYEEEE. The CDR3 loop spans 15 amino acids. CDR3 in DNA: TGTGCCAGCAGCTTGGGGGGAGGGTCCCGAACCGAGCAGTACGTC. It codes for CASSLGGGSRTEQYV.

The V and J genes are TRBV4-1 and TRBJ1-1; D is ambiguous. Germline V gene lookup returns CDR1 MGHRA and CDR2 YSYEKL. This CDR3 is built from 15 residues. Trimming left V 0 bases short and J 1 base short, with 9 bases between. The CDR3 is CASSQEPAANTEAFF. CDR3 sequence (DNA): TGCGCCAGCAGCCAAGAGCCCGCCGCGAACACTGAAGCTTTCTTT.

The chain joins TRBV20-1 to TRBJ2-1; the match to TRBD1 covers 9 bases. Germline V gene data show CDR1 as DFQATT and CDR2 as SNEGSKA (reference sequence). V lost 5 bases, J lost 2 bases, and 10 bases stayed unmatched. This CDR3 contains 16 residues. CDR3 nucleotides: TGCAGTGCTCATAAACCGGGACAGGGAGCCTACAATGAGCAGTTCTTC. It encodes CSAHKPGQGAYNEQFF.

This rearrangement joins TRBV15 to TRBJ2-7; 11 bases match TRBD1. Germline V gives CDR1 LNHNV, CDR2 YYDKDF (reference sequence). The CDR3 sequence is 17 residues long. The ends lost 3 bases at V and 4 bases at J; junction bases unmatched: 11. Written as DNA, the CDR3 is TGTGCCACCAGCAGGGACAGGGGGCTCCGGCCTATTTACGAGCAGTACTTC. Its protein product is CATSRDRGLRPIYEQYF.

The chain couples TRBV9 to TRBJ1-6; 10 nucleotides line up with TRBD1. There are 14 residues in the CDR3. With V trimmed by 3 bases and J by 8 bases, 2 bases remained unmatched. In germline, CDR1 is SGDLS, CDR2 YYNGEE. The CDR3, as DNA: TGTGCCAGCAGCGCCGGGACAGGGGATTCACCCCTCCACTTT. It specifies CASSAGTGDSPLHF.

This clonotype appeared a few times. The J gene is TRBJ1-5, the V gene TRBV12-3 or TRBV12-4; possibly TRBD1 for D (6 bases). The CDR3 spans 18 residues. V lost 2 bases and J 0 bases, leaving 17 bases between the germline ends. CDR3 loop: CASSLHGRGEYSNQPQHF. CDR3 sequence (DNA): TGTGCCAGCAGTTTACATGGCAGGGGAGAATATAGCAATCAGCCCCAGCATTTT.

This chain links TRBV24-1 with TRBJ2-6; TRBD1 or TRBD2 may be the D gene (5 bases each). Germline CDR1 is KGHDR and CDR2 is SFDVKD. There are 16 residues in the CDR3. V lost 2 bases and J lost 0, with 7 bases in between. CDR3 sequence: CATSDWGRSGANVLTF. The CDR3, as DNA: TGTGCCACCAGTGATTGGGGACGCTCTGGGGCCAACGTCCTGACTTTC.

Only a few counts were recorded for this clonotype. The chain carries TRBV7-9 and TRBJ1-6; perhaps TRBD1 as D (5 bases). V was clipped by 8 bases and J by 3 bases, with 11 bases between them. The CDR3 is made up of 14 amino acids. Germline CDR1 and CDR2: SEHNR and FQNEAQ (reference sequence). CDR3 region: CASGAGGYNSPLHF. In nucleotides, the CDR3 is TGTGCCAGCGGGGCGGGGGGCTATAATTCACCCCTCCACTTT. Variable domain in full (rest from reference TRBV7-9 and TRBJ1-6): DTGVSQNPRHKITKRGQNVTFRCDPISEHNRLYWYRQTLGQGPEFLTYFQNEAQLEKSRLLSDRFSAERPKGSFSTLEIQRTEQGDSAMYLCASGAGGYNSPLHFGNGTRLTVT.

This clonotype came up a few times. The rearrangement joins TRBV27 to TRBJ1-1; no definite D call. Trimming removed 6 bases from V and 4 bases from J, with 15 bases in between. CDR1 is MNHEY, CDR2 SMNVEV, per germline (reference sequence). This CDR3 region has 14 residues. The CDR3 nucleotides are TGTGCCAGCAGCCTTGGTCGACTGACCACTGAAGCTTTCTTT. Translation: CASSLGRLTTEAFF.

The chain joins TRBV6-6 to TRBJ2-2; D gene uncertain. V lost 11 bases and J 6 bases, leaving 13 bases between the germline ends. CDR1 and CDR2 (germline): MNHNY, SVGAGI (reference sequence). The CDR3 sequence is 12 residues long. CDR3 amino acids: CAGSSGPGELFF. In nucleotides, the CDR3 is TGTGCCGGATCTTCTGGCCCCGGGGAGCTGTTTTTT.

The rearrangement links TRBV10-3 to TRBJ2-7, with D perhaps matching TRBD2 (6 bases). The CDR3 covers 14 residues. Between the trimmed V and J ends, which lost 4 bases and 4 bases, there was a span of 14 bases. Germline CDR1 and CDR2: ENHRY and SYGVKD. CDR3: CAISAPRRGYEQYF. CDR3 bases: TGTGCCATCAGTGCCCCGAGACGGGGGTACGAGCAGTACTTC.

This chain connects TRBV2 to TRBJ1-4, with D tentatively TRBD1 (6 bases). The CDR3 covers 13 residues. Germline CDR1 reads SNHLY; CDR2 reads FYNNEI. V lost 5 bases and J lost 13, with 17 bases in between. Written as DNA, the CDR3 is TGTGCCAGCAGTTCCCAGGAGGGGGACGGACTGTTTTTT. This translates into CASSSQEGDGLFF. Variable domain in full (rest from reference TRBV2 and TRBJ1-4): EPEVTQTPSHQVTQMGQEVILRCVPISNHLYFYWYRQILGQKVEFLVSFYNNEISEKSEIFDDQFSVERPDGSNFTLKIRSTKLEDSAMYFCASSSQEGDGLFFGSGTQLSVL.

This clonotype appeared a few times. The chain joins TRBV2 to TRBJ1-1; TRBD1 might be the D (5 bases). The CDR3 spans 14 residues. With 0 bases removed from V and 5 bases from J, the gap between germline ends came to 10 bases. Per germline, CDR1 SNHLY and CDR2 FYNNEI. DNA of the CDR3: TGTGCCAGCAGTGAAGCCTCCGAGGGGACTGAAGCTTTCTTT. This gives the protein CASSEASEGTEAFF.

The chain combines TRBV10-2 with TRBJ1-5; 9 bases are a match to TRBD1. CDR3 length: 16 amino acids. Losses at the gene ends were 5 bases for V and 1 base for J; bases not matched to a gene: 6. Germline values: CDR1 WSHSY, CDR2 SAAADI. CDR3 protein: CASSTGQGPSNQPQHF. The CDR3 DNA sequence: TGCGCCAGCAGTACGGGACAGGGACCGAGCAATCAGCCCCAGCATTTT.

The chain uses TRBV27 and TRBJ2-3; TRBD2 matches at 8 bases. CDR1 and CDR2 (germline): MNHEY, SMNVEV (reference sequence). Unmatched junction bases numbered 10, after V lost 3 bases and J lost 2 bases. The CDR3 length is 17 residues. CDR3 sequence (DNA): TGTGCCAGCAGTTTTTCCCGGGGGGGGGGGCACACAGATACGCAGTATTTT. It codes for CASSFSRGGGHTDTQYF.

This clonotype was seen only a few times. V is TRBV27 and J is TRBJ2-7; 9 bases line up with TRBD1. Germline trimming cut 2 bases from V and 3 bases from J; bases unmatched to any gene: 8. The germline gives CDR1 MNHEY, CDR2 SMNVEV (reference sequence). The CDR3 has 16 residues. As DNA, the CDR3 is TGTGCCAGCAGTTTAGGGGGACAGGGTCTGGGCTACGAGCAGTACGTC. This codes for CASSLGGQGLGYEQYV.

The chain has TRBV7-9 and TRBJ1-2; D is uncertain. Per germline, CDR1 SEHNR and CDR2 FQNEAQ (reference sequence). V shed 3 bases and J shed 2 bases, with 13 bases lying between them. The CDR3 runs 15 residues. The CDR3 sequence is CASSFLGSPNYGYTF. Here the CDR3 DNA reads TGTGCCAGCAGCTTCCTGGGATCGCCAAACTATGGCTACACCTTC.

In regard to this clonotype: This CDR3 is missing its conserved last phenylalanine or tryptophan, likely due to a read error. The rearrangement links TRBV13 to TRBJ1-2, with D tentatively TRBD1 (5 bases). Germline-derived CDR1 and CDR2 are PRHDT and FYEKMQ (reference sequence). Trimming removed 5 bases at V and 2 bases at J, with 18 bases between. The CDR3 totals 16 residues. This CDR3 is CASSQGWGGFNYGYTI. Here the CDR3 DNA reads TGTGCCAGCAGCCAAGGATGGGGGGGTTTCAACTATGGCTACACCATC.

This clonotype appeared once. Just one base apart from a much larger clone, this may be a read error. The gene calls are TRBV7-1 and TRBJ2-1, with TRBD2 as a possible D gene (5 bases). TRBV7-1 is noted as an ORF with a role that remains uncertain. This CDR3 region has 13 residues. Trimming pared 1 base from V and 8 bases from J, leaving 9 bases between. CDR3 region: CASSSVGSDEQFF. The CDR3 nucleotides are TGTGCCAGCAGCTCAGTGGGTAGCGATGAGCAGTTCTTC.

The rearrangement links TRBV7-2 to TRBJ2-7, with a tentative D call TRBD2 (7 bases). The CDR3 runs 12 residues. V was trimmed by 10 bases and J by 0 bases, leaving 10 bases between them. Germline V CDR1 and CDR2: SGHTA, FQGNSA. The CDR3 region is CAIGGVSYEQYF. The CDR3 region has the DNA TGTGCCATAGGGGGGGTCTCCTACGAGCAGTACTTC.

The table lists this clonotype with a few counts. The chain has TRBV24-1 and TRBJ1-2; D unclear. This CDR3 is 14 amino acids long. CDR1 is KGHDR, CDR2 SFDVKD, per germline. Trimming cost V 5 bases and J 4 bases, with 13 bases left between them. The CDR3 DNA reads TGTGCCACCAGTGGCGCCGGACGCAGCTATGGCTACACCTTC. It is translated as CATSGAGRSYGYTF.

V is TRBV7-8 and J is TRBJ1-3; D call uncertain. Germline V gene data show CDR1 as SGHVS and CDR2 as FQNEAQ. CDR3 length equals 15 residues. V dropped 1 base and J dropped 0 bases, with 7 bases sitting between them. CDR3 coding DNA: TGTGCCAGCAGCTTAGGAGCCGTCTCTGGAAACACCATATATTTT. Protein product: CASSLGAVSGNTIYF.

This clonotype appeared a few times. As DNA, the CDR3 is TGTGCCAGCAGTGGGACAGTCGGTCCCGGGGAGCTGTTTTTT. Translating it yields CASSGTVGPGELFF. The chain combines TRBV6-1 with TRBJ2-2; maybe TRBD1 (6 bases). The germline V and J ends were trimmed by 4 bases and 6 bases, with 12 bases remaining between them. The CDR3 totals 14 residues. In germline, CDR1 is MNHNS, CDR2 SASEGT.

V gene TRBV27 combines with J gene TRBJ2-1; TRBD2 matches 11 bases. Trimming removed 3 bases from V and 7 bases from J; junction bases left unmatched: 11. The CDR3 covers 17 residues. Germline values: CDR1 MNHEY, CDR2 SMNVEV (reference sequence). CDR3 in DNA: TGTGCCAGCAGTTTCGGTTTAGCGGGGGGGTGGGTAAATGAGCAGTTCTTC. This codes for CASSFGLAGGWVNEQFF.

The chain uses TRBV12-3 or TRBV12-4 and TRBJ1-5; a possible D gene is TRBD1 (6 bases). V was pared by 5 bases and J by 7 bases, with 15 bases between. This CDR3 comprises 14 residues. In nucleotides, the CDR3 is TGTGCCAGCAGTCCCGAAGGGGGGACCCAGCCCCAGCATTTT. It is translated as CASSPEGGTQPQHF.